Many counts were recorded for the clone carrying this T cell receptor beta chain. The CDR3 spans 16 residues. CDR1 is SGHTA, CDR2 FQGNSA, per germline. Unmatched junction bases numbered 9, after V lost 4 bases and J lost 4 bases. TCRdb itself ran the 5' RACE reads through MiXCR, one entry per CDR3 protein. The sample lists around 83,000 distinct CDR3 sequences, about 5% occurring once. These data belong to a study of T cells of healthy individuals. V is TRBV7-2 and J is TRBJ2-3, with 9 bases fitting TRBD1. The receptor was isolated from a female donor in good health. This CDR3 reads CASSSRGQGRADTQYF. In DNA form, the CDR3 reads TGTGCCAGCAGCTCCCGAGGACAGGGGAGAGCAGATACGCAGTATTTT.